This T cell receptor beta chain was captured in a study of STAT5B mutations in CD4+ large granular lymphocyte leukemia. V shed 6 bases and J shed 1 base, with 6 bases lying between them. The CDR3 is 12 residues long. Germline V lookup: CDR1 WSHSY, CDR2 SAAADI. Profiled with immunoSEQ multiplex PCR; TCRdb holds only in-frame clones, not every one. The table has fewer than 40,000 clones, about three quarters seen once; the top ten hold roughly 2.1%. V and J are TRBV10-2 and TRBJ1-1; the D is unclear. The sample taken for sequencing was CD4+ T cells from blood buffy coats. The receptor's source is a human donor in good health. CDR3 coding DNA: TGCGCCAGCAGCCCATCGAACACTGAAGCTTTCTTT. Translating gives CASSPSNTEAFF.